One and the same sample provided the 14 T cell receptor beta chains below, sequenced in a study of shared clonotypes between healthy human individuals. The naive CD8 subset, CD45RO-negative cells positively selected for CCR7, excluded terminally differentiated effector memory CD45RA+ cells. The repertoire was sequenced with immunoSEQ multiplex PCR; TCRdb's copy has only in-frame clones and lacks some. Of 650,000 to 800,000 clones listed, 90% to 95% are singletons. The specimen sequenced was naive CD8+ T cells sorted from blood. The receptor source for this set is a man between 25 and 39 years old in good health.

J is TRBJ2-7 and V is TRBV7-9; 7 nucleotides line up with TRBD2. The V and J ends lost 3 bases and 4 bases, in that order; junction bases with no gene match: 12. From germline, CDR1 is SEHNR and CDR2 FQNEAQ (reference sequence). The CDR3 is 16 residues long. CDR3 residues: CASSFLSAGVEYEQYF. CDR3 bases: TGTGCCAGCAGCTTTCTATCCGCGGGGGTAGAATACGAGCAGTACTTC.

The gene calls are TRBV25-1 and TRBJ1-2; 8 bases agree with TRBD1. V was clipped by 2 bases and J by 5 bases; unmatched bases: 7. Looked up from germline, CDR1 is MGHDK and CDR2 is SYGVNS. CDR3 length: 15 amino acids. The CDR3 protein is CASSERTGPDYGYTF. As DNA, the CDR3 is TGTGCCAGCAGTGAACGGACAGGGCCCGATTATGGCTACACCTTC.

The chain recombines TRBV13 with TRBJ2-5; D uncertain. Germline values: CDR1 PRHDT, CDR2 FYEKMQ (reference sequence). The CDR3 has 11 amino acids. Trimming stripped 5 bases from V and 10 bases from J, with 11 bases between. The CDR3 loop is CASSPTVGQYF. The DNA of the CDR3 is TGTGCCAGCAGCCCTACAGTGGGCCAGTACTTC.

This clone was picked up one time. The rearrangement links TRBV11-2 to TRBJ2-1; either TRBD1 or TRBD2 may supply D (5 bases each). The CDR3 is 12 amino acids. In germline, CDR1 is SGHAT, CDR2 FQNNGV. Trimming pared 1 base from V and 10 bases from J, leaving 8 bases between. For the CDR3, the DNA is TGTGCCAGCAGCTTAGGAAGGGACGAGCAGTTCTTC. Its protein product is CASSLGRDEQFF. The full variable domain, its missing parts supplied by reference TRBV11-2 and TRBJ2-1, is EAGVAQSPRYKIIEKRQSVAFWCNPISGHATLYWYQQILGQGPKLLIQFQNNGVVDDSQLPKDRFSAERLKGVDSTLKIQPAKLEDSAVYLCASSLGRDEQFFGPGTRLTVL.

The gene calls are TRBV9 and TRBJ2-7; D is ambiguous. CDR3 length: 14 amino acids. The ends were cut back, 6 bases at V and 2 bases at J, with 15 bases in the middle. CDR1 and CDR2 from the germline V gene are SGDLS and YYNGEE. CDR3 bases: TGTGCCAGCAACTCCCGAGGTGACCCCTACGAGCAGTACTTC. Translated, it gives CASNSRGDPYEQYF. The full variable domain, rest sourced from reference TRBV9 and TRBJ2-7, is DSGVTQTPKHLITATGQRVTLRCSPRSGDLSVYWYQQSLDQGLQFLIQYYNGEERAKGNILERFSAQQFPDLHSELNLSSLELGDSALYFCASNSRGDPYEQYFGPGTRLTVT.

The chain uses TRBV27 and TRBJ2-5; D remains unclear. Germline CDR1 reads MNHEY; CDR2 reads SMNVEV (reference sequence). Trimming cost V 2 bases and J 1 base, with 14 bases left between them. This CDR3 has 16 residues. CDR3 region: CASSLKAGETQETQYF. The DNA for the CDR3 is TGTGCCAGCAGTTTAAAGGCTGGGGAAACCCAAGAGACCCAGTACTTC.

The chain uses TRBV29-1 and TRBJ2-3; TRBD1 is a possible D gene (8 bases). V lost 5 bases and J lost 1, with 10 bases in between. Germline-derived CDR1 and CDR2 are SQVTM and ANQGSEA. This CDR3 spans 13 amino acids. CDR3 bases: TGCAGCGTTACAGGGGGGGGCACAGATACGCAGTATTTT. Translating gives CSVTGGGTDTQYF.

The chain recombines TRBV12-5 with TRBJ2-7, with D tentatively TRBD2 (6 bases). The CDR3 runs to 14 residues. V lost 6 bases to trimming and J lost 5 bases, with 17 bases between them. Germline-derived CDR1 and CDR2 are LGHNT and FRNRAP. In DNA form, the CDR3 reads TGTGCTAGTGGCTTGCAGGGCGGGACCCACGAGCAGTACTTC. This translates into CASGLQGGTHEQYF.

This sequence joins TRBV25-1 and TRBJ2-5; D gene uncertain. The CDR3 covers 14 residues. The germline V and J ends were trimmed by 6 bases and 0 bases, with 11 bases remaining between them. In germline, CDR1 is MGHDK, CDR2 SYGVNS. CDR3 nucleotides: TGTGCCAGCAGCCACCCCTGGGACCAAGAGACCCAGTACTTC. It is translated as CASSHPWDQETQYF. The full variable domain, rest sourced from reference TRBV25-1 and TRBJ2-5, is EADIYQTPRYLVIGTGKKITLECSQTMGHDKMYWYQQDPGMELHLIHYSYGVNSTEKGDLSSESTVSRIRTEHFPLTLESARPSHTSQYLCASSHPWDQETQYFGPGTRLLVL.

This CDR3 is CASSLEGPTGELFF. In nucleotides, the CDR3 is TGTGCCAGCAGCTTAGAAGGGCCGACCGGGGAGCTGTTTTTT. This chain joins TRBV11-2 and TRBJ2-2; D remains ambiguous. There are 14 residues in the CDR3. Germline V gene lookup returns CDR1 SGHAT and CDR2 FQNNGV. The V end lost 0 bases, the J end lost 5 bases, and 7 bases lay between the germline ends.

The chain uses TRBV19 and TRBJ2-7; 7 nucleotides align to TRBD2. With 9 bases clipped from V and 2 bases from J, the junction kept 4 bases outside the gene matches. The CDR3 sequence is 12 residues long. Germline CDR1 reads LNHDA; CDR2 reads SQIVND (reference sequence). CDR3 sequence reads: CARGLGPYEQYF. The DNA of the CDR3 is TGTGCCAGAGGACTAGGCCCCTACGAGCAGTACTTC.

The rearrangement joins TRBV27 to TRBJ1-1, with 7 bases matching TRBD1. V shed 8 bases and J 1 base; nucleotides not matched to a gene: 7. The CDR3 contains 14 residues. Germline CDR1 reads MNHEY; CDR2 reads SMNVEV (reference sequence). The CDR3: CASQSGTANTEAFF. The CDR3, as DNA: TGTGCCAGCCAAAGCGGGACAGCGAACACTGAAGCTTTCTTT.

The V gene is TRBV5-4, the J gene TRBJ2-7, with 8 bases identical to TRBD1. The germline CDR1 and CDR2 sequences are SGHNT and YYREEE (reference sequence). The CDR3 length is 15 residues. J was trimmed by 3 bases and V by 4 bases; bases with no gene match: 9. The CDR3 DNA sequence: TGTGCCAGCAGCCGACAGGGGTCAGGCGTCTACGAGCAGTACTTC. This encodes CASSRQGSGVYEQYF.

The chain combines TRBV5-1 with TRBJ1-2; 8 positions agree with TRBD1. Germline-derived CDR1 and CDR2 are SGHRS and YFSETQ. The junction had 5 bases not matched to a gene; V was cut back by 4 bases and J by 6 bases. There are 13 residues in the CDR3. Here the CDR3 DNA reads TGCGCCAGCAGCACCACAGGGGGGGATGGCTACACCTTC. This encodes CASSTTGGDGYTF.